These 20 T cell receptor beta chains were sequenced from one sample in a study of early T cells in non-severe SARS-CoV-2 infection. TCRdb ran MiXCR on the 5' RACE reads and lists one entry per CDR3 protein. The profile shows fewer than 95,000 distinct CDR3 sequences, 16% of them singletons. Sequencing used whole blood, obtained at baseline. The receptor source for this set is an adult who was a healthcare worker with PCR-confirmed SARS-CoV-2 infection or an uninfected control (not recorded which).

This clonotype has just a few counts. CDR3 nucleotide sequence: TGTGCCAGCAGTGAATCCACGGTCCGGCAAGACGAGCAGTACTTC. This sequence encodes CASSESTVRQDEQYF. The V and J genes are TRBV25-1 and TRBJ2-7; D call uncertain. The CDR3 sequence is 15 residues long. Germline V gives CDR1 MGHDK, CDR2 SYGVNS. V lost 1 base, J lost 5 bases, and 15 bases lay in between.

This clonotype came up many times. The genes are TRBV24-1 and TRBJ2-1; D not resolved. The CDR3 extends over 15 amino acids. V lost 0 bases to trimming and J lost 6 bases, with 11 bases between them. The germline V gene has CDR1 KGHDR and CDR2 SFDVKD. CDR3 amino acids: CATSDLFSERNEQFF. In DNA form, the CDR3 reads TGTGCCACCAGTGATTTGTTCTCCGAGCGCAATGAGCAGTTCTTC.

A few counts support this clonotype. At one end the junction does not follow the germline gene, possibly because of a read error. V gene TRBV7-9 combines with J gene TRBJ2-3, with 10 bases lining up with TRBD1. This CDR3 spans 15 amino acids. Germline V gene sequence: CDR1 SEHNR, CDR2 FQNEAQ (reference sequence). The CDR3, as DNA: TGTACCAGCAGCCCGCGGACAGGGGGACCAGATACGCAGTATTTT. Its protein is CTSSPRTGGPDTQYF. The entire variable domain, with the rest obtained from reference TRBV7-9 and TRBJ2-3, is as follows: DTGVSQNPRHKITKRGQNVTFRCDPISEHNRLYWYRQTLGQGPEFLTYFQNEAQLEKSRLLSDRFSAERPKGSFSTLEIQRTEQGDSAMYLCTSSPRTGGPDTQYFGPGTRLTVL.

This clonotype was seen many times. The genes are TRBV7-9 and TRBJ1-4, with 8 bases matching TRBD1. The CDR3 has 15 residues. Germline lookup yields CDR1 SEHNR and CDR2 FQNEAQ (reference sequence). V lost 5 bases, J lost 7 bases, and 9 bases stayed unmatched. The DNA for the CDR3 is TGTGCCAGCAGCCCATCGGACAGGGCCTCTGAAAAACTGTTTTTT. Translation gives CASSPSDRASEKLFF.

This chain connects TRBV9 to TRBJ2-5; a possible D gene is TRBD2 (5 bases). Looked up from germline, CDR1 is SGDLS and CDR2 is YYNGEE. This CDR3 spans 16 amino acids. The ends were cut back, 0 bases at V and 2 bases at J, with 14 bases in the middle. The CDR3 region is CASSVEPGLNQETQYF. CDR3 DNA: TGTGCCAGCAGCGTAGAACCCGGACTCAATCAAGAGACCCAGTACTTC.

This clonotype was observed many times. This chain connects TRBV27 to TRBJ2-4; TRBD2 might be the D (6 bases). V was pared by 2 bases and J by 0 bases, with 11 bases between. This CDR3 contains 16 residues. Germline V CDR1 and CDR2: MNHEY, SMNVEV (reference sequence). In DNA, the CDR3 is TGTGCCAGCAGTTTAGCCGGGGGAGTAGCCAAAAACATTCAGTACTTC. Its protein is CASSLAGGVAKNIQYF.

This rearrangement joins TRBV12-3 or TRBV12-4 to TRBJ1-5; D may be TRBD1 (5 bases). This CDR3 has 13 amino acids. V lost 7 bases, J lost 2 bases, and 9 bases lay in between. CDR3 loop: CASKGRGNQPQHF. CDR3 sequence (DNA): TGTGCCAGCAAGGGCAGGGGCAATCAGCCCCAGCATTTT.

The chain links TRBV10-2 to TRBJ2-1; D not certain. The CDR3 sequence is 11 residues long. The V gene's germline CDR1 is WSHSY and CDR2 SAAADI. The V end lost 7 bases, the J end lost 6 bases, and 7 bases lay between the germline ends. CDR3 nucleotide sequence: TGCGCCAGCACTGGACCCAATGAGCAGTTCTTC. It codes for CASTGPNEQFF.

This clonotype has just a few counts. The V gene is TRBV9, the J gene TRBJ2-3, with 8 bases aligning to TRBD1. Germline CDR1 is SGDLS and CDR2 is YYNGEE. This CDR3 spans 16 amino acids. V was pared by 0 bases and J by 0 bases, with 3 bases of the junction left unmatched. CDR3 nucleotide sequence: TGTGCCAGCAGCGTAGGGCAGGGGGCCAGCACAGATACGCAGTATTTT. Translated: CASSVGQGASTDTQYF.

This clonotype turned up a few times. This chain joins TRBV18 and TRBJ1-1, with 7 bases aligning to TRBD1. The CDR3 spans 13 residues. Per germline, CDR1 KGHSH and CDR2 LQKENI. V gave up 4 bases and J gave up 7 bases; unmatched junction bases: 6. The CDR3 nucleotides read TGTGCCAGCTCACAGGGGACAGAGCTTGAAGCTTTCTTT. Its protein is CASSQGTELEAFF.

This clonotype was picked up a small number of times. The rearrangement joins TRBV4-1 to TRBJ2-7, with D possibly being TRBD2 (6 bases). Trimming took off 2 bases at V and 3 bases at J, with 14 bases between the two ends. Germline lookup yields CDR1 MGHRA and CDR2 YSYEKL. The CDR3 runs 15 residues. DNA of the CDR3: TGCGCCAGCAGCCAACCCGCGGGGAAGGGCTACGAGCAGTACTTC. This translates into CASSQPAGKGYEQYF.

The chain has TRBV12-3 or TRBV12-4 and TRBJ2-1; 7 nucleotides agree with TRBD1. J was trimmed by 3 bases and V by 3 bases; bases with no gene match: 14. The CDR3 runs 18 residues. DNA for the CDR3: TGTGCCAGCAGTTTGCGCGGTGGTAGGGACAGCCACTACAATGAGCAGTTCTTC. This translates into CASSLRGGRDSHYNEQFF.

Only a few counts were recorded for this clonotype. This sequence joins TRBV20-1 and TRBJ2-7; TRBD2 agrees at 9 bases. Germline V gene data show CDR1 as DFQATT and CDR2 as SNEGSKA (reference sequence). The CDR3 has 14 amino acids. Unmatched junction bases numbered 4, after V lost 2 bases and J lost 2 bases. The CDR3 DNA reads TGCAGTGCTAGATCACGACTAGCGGCCTACGAGCAGTACTTC. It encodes CSARSRLAAYEQYF.

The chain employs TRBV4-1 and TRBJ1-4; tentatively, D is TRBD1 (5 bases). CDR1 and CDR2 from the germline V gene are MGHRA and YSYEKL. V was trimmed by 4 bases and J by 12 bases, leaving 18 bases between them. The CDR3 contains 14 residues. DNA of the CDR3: TGCGCCAGCAGCCCACACCAGGGTTACCTACAACTGTTTTTT. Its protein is CASSPHQGYLQLFF.

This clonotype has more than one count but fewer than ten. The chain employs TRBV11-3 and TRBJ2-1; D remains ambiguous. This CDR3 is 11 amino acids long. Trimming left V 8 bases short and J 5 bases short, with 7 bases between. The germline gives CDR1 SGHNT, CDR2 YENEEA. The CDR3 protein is CASGRNNEQFF. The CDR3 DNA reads TGTGCCAGCGGCAGAAACAATGAGCAGTTCTTC.

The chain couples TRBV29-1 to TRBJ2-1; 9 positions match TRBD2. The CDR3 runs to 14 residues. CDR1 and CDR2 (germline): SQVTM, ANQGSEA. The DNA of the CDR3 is TGCATCGTCTCGGGGCGGGAGGGCCGAGATGAGCAGTTCTTC. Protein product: CIVSGREGRDEQFF.

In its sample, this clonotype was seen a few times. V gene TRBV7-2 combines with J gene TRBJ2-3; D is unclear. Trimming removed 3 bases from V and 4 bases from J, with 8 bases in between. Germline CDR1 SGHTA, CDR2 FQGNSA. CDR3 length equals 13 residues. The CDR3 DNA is TGTGCCAGCAGCTTCGCGGCTGCAGATACGCAGTATTTT. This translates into CASSFAAADTQYF.

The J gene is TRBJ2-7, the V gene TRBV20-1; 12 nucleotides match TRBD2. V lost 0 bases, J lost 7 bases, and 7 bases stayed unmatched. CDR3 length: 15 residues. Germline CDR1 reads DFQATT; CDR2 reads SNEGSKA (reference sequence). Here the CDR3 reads CSARDRLAGVLEQYF. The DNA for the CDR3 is TGCAGTGCTAGAGATCGACTAGCGGGAGTTTTAGAGCAGTACTTC.

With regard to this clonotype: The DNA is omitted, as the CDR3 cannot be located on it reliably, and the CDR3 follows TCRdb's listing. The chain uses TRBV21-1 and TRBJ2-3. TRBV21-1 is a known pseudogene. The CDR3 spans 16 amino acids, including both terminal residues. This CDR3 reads CASSKAFAGGTDTQYF.

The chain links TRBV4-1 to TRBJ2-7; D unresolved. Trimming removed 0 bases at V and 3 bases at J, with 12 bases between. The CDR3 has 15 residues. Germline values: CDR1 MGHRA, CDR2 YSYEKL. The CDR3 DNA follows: TGCGCCAGCAGCCAAGATCAGGTGACCCACTACGAGCAGTACTTC. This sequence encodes CASSQDQVTHYEQYF.